This is a list of T cell receptor beta chains from one sample in a study of T-cell memory formation after mild COVID-19. Each CDR3 protein gets one entry after TCRdb re-called the 5' RACE reads with MiXCR. The sample yields 250,000 to 300,000 distinct CDR3 sequences, about a sixth seen once. Input material: PBMCs or a T cell subset sorted from them (not recorded which). The receptor source for this set is a man aged 18 to 30 who had mild COVID-19 (a few samples of this study predate the infection). Cell type and time point are not known. The CDR3 runs from the conserved cysteine through the conserved F or W.

j_call v_call cdr3_length cdr3_aa
TRBJ2-5 TRBV4-3 14 CASSLGHKQETQYF
TRBJ1-6 TRBV6-5 14 CASSLDRIESPLHF
TRBJ2-3 TRBV5-6 12 CASSFGGDTQYF
TRBJ2-3 TRBV5-1 15 CASSALGGGPDTQYF
TRBJ1-1 TRBV12-3/TRBV12-4 12 CASSYFHTEAFF
TRBJ2-1 TRBV24-1 15 CATAQGQGMTDEQFF
TRBJ1-5 TRBV19 15 CASRSRDNGNQPQHF
TRBJ1-1 TRBV6-2/TRBV6-3 16 CASTQNPGDMNTEAFF
TRBJ2-6 TRBV11-3 17 CASSPGTGRSGANVLTF
TRBJ2-7 TRBV2 14 CASSLRGGNYEQYF
TRBJ1-5 TRBV20-1 16 CSANRQGIASNQPQHF
TRBJ2-2 TRBV20-1 12 CSARTRAGELFF
TRBJ2-2 TRBV9 16 CASRVGSGGTRRELFF
TRBJ1-3 TRBV29-1 14 CSVNTLGSGNTIYF
TRBJ1-5 TRBV11-2 17 CASSFDGQGLPNQPQHF
TRBJ2-3 TRBV5-1 16 CASSSGVITSTDTQYF
TRBJ1-6 TRBV6-6 16 CASSYPLDRENSPLHF
TRBJ2-3 TRBV20-1 13 CSASTAGADTQYF
TRBJ2-6 TRBV9 16 CASSAQTGVGANVLTF
TRBJ1-5 TRBV6-5 15 CASSEGTLGWEPQHF
TRBJ2-3 TRBV5-1 17 CASSSHGGGGASDTQYF
TRBJ2-1 TRBV12-3/TRBV12-4 15 CASTAGLAGGNEQFF
TRBJ1-1 TRBV7-3 13 CASSLLVRRGAFF
TRBJ2-3 TRBV13 17 CASSLLLAGLHTDTQYF
TRBJ2-5 TRBV2 14 CASRREMVAGTQYF
TRBJ2-2 TRBV20-1 15 CSALEGGSNTGELFF
TRBJ2-7 TRBV6-5 14 CASSYSGLRGEQYF
TRBJ1-1 TRBV7-2 12 CASSLGPQGAFF
TRBJ1-2 TRBV5-1 15 CASSPPGQGAYGYTF
TRBJ1-1 TRBV11-2 16 CASSSAGVQENTEAFF
TRBJ2-1 TRBV20-1 15 CSARSGGGSYNEQFF
TRBJ2-3 TRBV7-2 16 CASSFAGGYSTDTQYF
TRBJ1-1 TRBV9 15 CASSVADFVNTEAFF
TRBJ2-3 TRBV12-3/TRBV12-4 11 CASSLTSTQYF
TRBJ1-4 TRBV4-3 15 CASSQEGQGAVKLFF
TRBJ2-5 TRBV9 14 CASSVMGSQETQYF
TRBJ1-4 TRBV7-9 12 CASSLVSTSPFF
TRBJ1-1 TRBV4-1 14 CASSQDVQNTEAFF
TRBJ2-4 TRBV6-6 15 CASSYGRAAKNIQYF
TRBJ1-3 TRBV6-5 17 CASSGPGLPSSGNTIYF
TRBJ1-1 TRBV6-2/TRBV6-3 13 CASSGTGRAEAFF
TRBJ1-5 TRBV19 13 CASSIGNNQPQHF
TRBJ2-1 TRBV7-8 15 CASREGLAGANEQFF
TRBJ2-3 TRBV5-1 14 CASSRAGGVDTQYF
TRBJ2-3 TRBV10-3 11 CAVQNADTQYF
TRBJ1-1 TRBV7-2 14 CASSLFGGPTEAFF
TRBJ1-1 TRBV13 15 CASSLGRGRNTEAFF
TRBJ1-5 TRBV10-3 15 CAISEGRGVGQPQHF
TRBJ2-5 TRBV4-1 17 CASSQDPPASGQETQYF
TRBJ2-1 TRBV5-1 15 CASSSFRGTDNEQFF
TRBJ1-2 TRBV7-9 14 CASSPTATNYGYTF
TRBJ2-1 TRBV5-1 16 CASSSMGTGFYNEQFF
TRBJ2-7 TRBV2 15 CASSLSWGVAYEQYF
TRBJ2-1 TRBV12-3/TRBV12-4 14 CASSPYRVGDEQFF
TRBJ1-2 TRBV6-1 13 CASSQDADYGYTF
TRBJ2-7 TRBV10-3 13 CAISTTGVYEQYF